This is a list of T cell receptor beta chains from one sample in a study of multiple sclerosis patients with progressive multifocal leukoencephalopathy. Sequenced by immunoSEQ multiplex PCR; TCRdb stores in-frame clones only, minus some. This table holds 31,000 or so clones, roughly 90% found once. The sample comprised PBMCs. These receptors were collected from a human donor with multiple sclerosis. CDR3s include the opening cysteine and the closing phenylalanine or tryptophan. Each record gives: J gene, V gene, clone size, D gene, CDR3 DNA, CDR3 protein. D genes are given only for firm matches. A clone size is listed for some rows: how often the clone was seen (once, few, many), or a class if it is expanded.

TRBJ1-1 TRBV2 NA NA TGTGCCATCCGTTTGGGTCAGCGACACACTGAAGCTTTCTTT CAIRLGQRHTEAFF
TRBJ1-3 TRBV9 NA NA TGTGCCAGCAGCGTCTTGGGGGGCTCTGGAAACACCATATATTTT CASSVLGGSGNTIYF
TRBJ1-1 TRBV5-1 NA TRBD1 TGCGCCAGCAGCGCGCCACAGGGGAGCACTGAAGCTTTCTTT CASSAPQGSTEAFF
TRBJ2-7 TRBV7-2 NA TRBD2 TGTGCCAGCAGCAGATCCACTAGCGGGGGTTACGAGCAGTACTTC CASSRSTSGGYEQYF
TRBJ2-7 TRBV29-1 once NA TGCAGCGTTTCATCGGGCTACGAGCAGTACTTC CSVSSGYEQYF
TRBJ1-2 TRBV4-3 NA TRBD1 TGCGCCAGCAGCCAAGGGGGACAGGCCCTTTTAGGCTACACCTTC CASSQGGQALLGYTF
TRBJ2-7 TRBV27 NA TRBD2 TGTGCCAGCAGCCGTGGGCTAGCGGTTTACGAGCAGTACTTC CASSRGLAVYEQYF
TRBJ2-7 TRBV5-6 NA TRBD1 TGTGCCAGCATCCGGGACAGGGAGTTCCACGAGCAGTACTTC CASIRDREFHEQYF
TRBJ1-4 TRBV11-2 few NA TGTGCCAGCAGCTTACAACCGAGGCCTAATGAAAAACTGTTTTTT CASSLQPRPNEKLFF
TRBJ1-2 TRBV5-1 NA NA TGCGCCAGCAGCCCCGGTCGGGGGCTCTACTTCTATGGCTACACCTTC CASSPGRGLYFYGYTF
TRBJ2-1 TRBV18 NA TRBD2 TGTGCCAGCTCACCGGGCGGGAGATTGGGGCGCCCCTACAATGAGCAGTTCTTC CASSPGGRLGRPYNEQFF
TRBJ2-4 TRBV5-6 NA TRBD1 TGTGCCAGCAGCTGGGACAGGAGGAACATTCAGTACTTC CASSWDRRNIQYF
TRBJ1-4 TRBV5-1 NA NA TGCGCCAGCAGCTCGGGGGGACGGCGGGATGAAAAACTGTTTTTT CASSSGGRRDEKLFF
TRBJ2-2 TRBV7-9 once NA TGTGCCAGCAGCTTAGTGGCAGTTCCCACCGGGGAGCTGTTTTTT CASSLVAVPTGELFF
TRBJ2-3 TRBV5-6 NA NA TGTGCCAGCAGCCTGCCAGACAGACCCAGGGAGGATACGCAGTATTTT CASSLPDRPREDTQYF
TRBJ2-6 TRBV28 NA TRBD1 TGTGCCAGCAGTTTCGAAGCCGGGACAGGGGGGACTGGGGCCAACGTCCTGACTTTC CASSFEAGTGGTGANVLTF
TRBJ2-2 TRBV7-2 NA TRBD2 TGTGCCAGCAGCCCGCGGGAGGGCCGGGGCGGGGAGCTGTTTTTT CASSPREGRGGELFF
TRBJ2-7 TRBV28 once NA TGTGCCAGCAGTTTATTACTCGGGACCACAGTGGACCACGAGCAGTACTTC CASSLLLGTTVDHEQYF
TRBJ2-2 TRBV9 NA NA TGTGCCAGCAGCGTAGCTAGGGAGAACACCGGGGAGCTGTTTTTT CASSVARENTGELFF
TRBJ2-7 TRBV4-2 NA NA TGTGCCAGCAGCCAAGAAGCGACAGCTTACGAGCAGTACTTC CASSQEATAYEQYF
TRBJ2-7 TRBV6-1 few TRBD1 TGTGCCAGCAGTAGGACAGGCGTTTACGAGCAGTACTTC CASSRTGVYEQYF
TRBJ1-5 TRBV29-1 NA TRBD1 TGCAGCGCTCGGGGACAGGGGAACAATCAGCCCCAGCATTTT CSARGQGNNQPQHF
TRBJ2-1 TRBV6-5 NA NA TGTGCCAGCAGTTACTCGTCGGGATGGGGCTACAATGAGCAGTTCTTC CASSYSSGWGYNEQFF
TRBJ1-4 TRBV4-3 NA NA TGCGCCAGCAGCCATAGTAGCCGGGGTAAAGAAAAACTGTTTTTT CASSHSSRGKEKLFF